This TCR beta chain was recovered during a study of T cell clonality in common variable immunodeficiency. General study results and limits: Reportedly, TCR beta sequences from common variable immunodeficiency showed fewer deletions and N-nucleotide insertions. CVID subjects had higher TCRbeta clonality than healthy controls, most marked in about a third.

Donors gave about 5 to 9 ml heparinized peripheral whole blood. This clone was observed many times. Its target is unknown. The read ends 3 residues shy of where the CDR3 ends; the end is completed using the germline J gene. CVID and control samples used equivalent genomic DNA input. Method: immunoSEQ multiplex PCR; TCRdb's copy keeps in-frame clones and lacks some. The sample shows 51,000 or so clones, none of them appearing just once. Germline V gives CDR1 DFQATT, CDR2 SNEGSKA (reference sequence). V was trimmed by 7 bases and J by 0 bases, leaving 9 bases between them. The length of the CDR3 is 12 residues.

The TCR sequence derives from a person aged 18 to 70 in good health. The chain joins TRBV20-1 to TRBJ2-5; D unresolved. Sequencing used peripheral blood mononuclear cells. CDR3 amino acids: CSGGSYQETQYF. CDR3 DNA (partial): TGCAGTGGCGGATCGTACCAAGAGACC.